One and the same sample provided the 21 T cell receptor beta chains below, sequenced in a study of blood T cell repertoires in COVID-19. TCRdb keeps only in-frame clones here, not all; method: immunoSEQ multiplex PCR. The profile shows approximately 150,000 clones, 80% to 90% of them singletons. Sequenced: peripheral blood. Source of these receptors: a man aged 18 to 30 with COVID-19, enrolled during active disease.

The chain carries TRBV9 and TRBJ1-2; 7 bases map to TRBD1. This CDR3 is built from 13 residues. Germline assignment: CDR1 SGDLS and CDR2 YYNGEE. Losses at the gene ends were 3 bases for V and 8 bases for J; bases not matched to a gene: 7. In nucleotides, the CDR3 is TGTGCCAGCAGCGCTTCGACAGGGTTCGGCTACACCTTC. It yields the protein CASSASTGFGYTF.

This rearrangement joins TRBV29-1 to TRBJ1-5; D may be TRBD1 (6 bases). Germline V gives CDR1 SQVTM, CDR2 ANQGSEA. This CDR3 contains 13 residues. V was pared by 6 bases and J by 6 bases, with 15 bases between. This CDR3 reads CSVQKGGGQPQHF. Here the CDR3 DNA reads TGCAGCGTCCAAAAGGGGGGGGGTCAGCCCCAGCATTTT. The variable domain in full, completed from reference TRBV29-1 and TRBJ1-5, reads SAVISQKPSRDICQRGTSLTIQCQVDSQVTMMFWYRQQPGQSLTLIATANQGSEATYESGFVIDKFPISRPNLTFSTLTVSNMSPEDSSIYLCSVQKGGGQPQHFGDGTRLSIL.

The chain employs TRBV11-2 and TRBJ2-1; TRBD2 agrees at 7 bases. CDR1 and CDR2 from the germline V gene are SGHAT and FQNNGV. The CDR3 length is 18 residues. Trimming removed 0 bases from V and 1 base from J; junction bases left unmatched: 9. CDR3 amino acids: CASSLDPMRERSYNEQFF. Written as DNA, the CDR3 is TGTGCCAGCAGCTTAGATCCGATGCGGGAGAGGTCCTACAATGAGCAGTTCTTC.

The sample holds a few counts of this clone. The gene calls are TRBV7-2 and TRBJ2-7; possible D gene TRBD1, 5 bases. This CDR3 is built from 12 residues. V was clipped by 1 base and J by 6 bases, with 7 bases between them. Germline loops: CDR1 SGHTA, CDR2 FQGNSA. The CDR3, as DNA: TGTGCCAGCAGCTTAGTTGGGGCCGAGCAGTACTTC. Residues: CASSLVGAEQYF.

The V gene is TRBV15, the J gene TRBJ2-2, with D possibly being TRBD2 (6 bases). Trimming took off 0 bases at V and 5 bases at J, with 7 bases between the two ends. The CDR3 length is 14 residues. Germline V gives CDR1 LNHNV, CDR2 YYDKDF (reference sequence). CDR3 DNA: TGTGCCACCAGCAGAGATGGAGGGACCGGGGAGCTGTTTTTT. Translation: CATSRDGGTGELFF.

The J gene is TRBJ2-1, the V gene TRBV7-6; tentatively, D is TRBD2 (6 bases). Germline values: CDR1 SGHVS, CDR2 FNYEAQ. This CDR3 is 16 amino acids long. V was clipped by 6 bases and J by 1 base, with 16 bases between them. The CDR3 protein is CASRYSGGESYNEQFF. CDR3 coding DNA: TGTGCCAGCAGATATAGTGGAGGGGAGTCCTACAATGAGCAGTTCTTC.

The chain joins TRBV27 to TRBJ2-1, with 9 nucleotides matching TRBD2. Per the germline V gene, CDR1 is MNHEY and CDR2 is SMNVEV (reference sequence). This CDR3 region has 16 residues. The junction had 11 bases not matched to a gene; V was cut back by 3 bases and J by 8 bases. The DNA for the CDR3 is TGTGCCAGCAGTTTTGCGGGAGGGTCGGTATATTATGAGCAGTTCTTC. It codes for CASSFAGGSVYYEQFF.

A word on this clone: The junction differs from germline at one of its ends, possibly a read error. The V gene is TRBV4-1, the J gene TRBJ1-4; tentative D call: TRBD1 (5 bases). This CDR3 region has 16 residues. CDR1 and CDR2 (germline): MGHRA, YSYEKL. The CDR3 DNA follows: TGCGCCAGCAGCCACTCCAGGGATAACTTTAATGAAAAACTGCTTTTT. It is translated as CASSHSRDNFNEKLLF.

The chain combines TRBV7-9 with TRBJ2-1, with 8 bases aligning to TRBD2. Germline trimming cut 5 bases from V and 6 bases from J; bases unmatched to any gene: 18. Germline CDR1 SEHNR, CDR2 FQNEAQ (reference sequence). This CDR3 contains 18 residues. The CDR3 sequence is CASSPKMASGQRSNEQFF. Here the CDR3 DNA reads TGTGCCAGCAGCCCCAAGATGGCTAGCGGGCAAAGGAGCAATGAGCAGTTCTTC.

This CDR3 reads CASSLFAGLAGEDEQFF. CDR3 in DNA: TGTGCCAGCAGTTTATTCGCCGGACTAGCGGGAGAAGATGAGCAGTTCTTC. The rearrangement joins TRBV27 to TRBJ2-1, with 13 bases fitting TRBD2. From germline, CDR1 is MNHEY and CDR2 SMNVEV (reference sequence). The CDR3 sequence is 17 residues long. V shed 1 base and J 8 bases; nucleotides not matched to a gene: 8.

The chain is built from TRBV11-2 and TRBJ2-7; 7 bases match TRBD2. The germline gives CDR1 SGHAT, CDR2 FQNNGV. This CDR3 is 17 amino acids long. Losses at the gene ends were 8 bases for V and 0 bases for J; bases not matched to a gene: 16. This CDR3 reads CASGGGDRDSSSYEQYF. In DNA form, the CDR3 reads TGTGCCAGCGGGGGAGGGGACCGGGACTCGAGCTCCTACGAGCAGTACTTC.

The chain combines TRBV28 with TRBJ1-1; no definite D call. CDR1 is MDHEN, CDR2 SYDVKM, per germline. Deletions cut 8 bases from V and 4 bases from J, with 14 bases between. CDR3 length: 13 amino acids. The CDR3 DNA sequence: TGTGCCAGCTATGCGCCGATCGGCACTGAAGCTTTCTTT. Translated: CASYAPIGTEAFF. Full variable domain (rest looked up from reference TRBV28 and TRBJ1-1): DVKVTQSSRYLVKRTGEKVFLECVQDMDHENMFWYRQDPGLGLRLIYFSYDVKMKEKGDIPEGYSVSREKKERFSLILESASTNQTSMYLCASYAPIGTEAFFGQGTRLTVV.

This sequence joins TRBV9 and TRBJ2-7, with 9 bases lining up with TRBD2. J was trimmed by 2 bases and V by 4 bases; bases with no gene match: 13. This CDR3 region has 17 residues. Germline CDR1 reads SGDLS; CDR2 reads YYNGEE. The CDR3 DNA reads as TGTGCCAGCAGCTCCTCTCCCACTAGCGGGTTTACCTACGAGCAGTACTTC. This codes for CASSSSPTSGFTYEQYF.

This chain uses TRBV13 with TRBJ1-5; a weak D match, TRBD1 (6 bases). Germline V lookup: CDR1 PRHDT, CDR2 FYEKMQ (reference sequence). Trimming took 6 bases from V and 7 from J, leaving 13 bases between them. The CDR3 runs to 13 residues. CDR3 DNA sequence: TGTGCCAGCAGTCCAGGGGTTGGACAGCCCCAGCATTTT. This encodes CASSPGVGQPQHF.

The chain employs TRBV9 and TRBJ1-1; a weak D match, TRBD1 (6 bases). From germline, CDR1 is SGDLS and CDR2 YYNGEE. CDR3 length: 13 amino acids. V lost 0 bases and J lost 5, with 8 bases in between. CDR3 amino acids: CASSVAQGTEAFF. The CDR3 DNA reads TGTGCCAGCAGCGTAGCCCAGGGGACTGAAGCTTTCTTT.

The V call is TRBV28, the J call TRBJ2-7; 10 nucleotides agree with TRBD2. Germline trimming cut 3 bases from V and 2 bases from J; bases unmatched to any gene: 10. The germline gives CDR1 MDHEN, CDR2 SYDVKM. There are 17 residues in the CDR3. CDR3 DNA sequence: TGTGCCAGCAGTTTTTTTCCCCGACTAGCGGGTACCTACGAGCAGTACTTC. This encodes CASSFFPRLAGTYEQYF.

The chain couples TRBV4-1 to TRBJ1-1; possible D gene TRBD1, 5 bases. Trimming stripped 1 base from V and 7 bases from J, with 22 bases between. This CDR3 has 17 amino acids. In germline, CDR1 is MGHRA, CDR2 YSYEKL. The CDR3 spells CASSQVLAGVFFNEAFF. The CDR3 nucleotides are TGCGCCAGCAGCCAAGTACTCGCGGGGGTCTTCTTCAATGAAGCTTTCTTT.

The rearrangement joins TRBV27 to TRBJ1-4; 7 positions match TRBD1. Germline CDR1 reads MNHEY; CDR2 reads SMNVEV (reference sequence). Unmatched junction bases numbered 6, after V lost 7 bases and J lost 7 bases. The CDR3 spans 13 residues. CDR3 nucleotides: TGTGCCAGCACCGGACAGGTCGGTGAAAAACTGTTTTTT. Translating gives CASTGQVGEKLFF. The complete variable domain, with remaining parts taken from reference TRBV27 and TRBJ1-4, reads EAQVTQNPRYLITVTGKKLTVTCSQNMNHEYMSWYRQDPGLGLRQIYYSMNVEVTDKGDVPEGYKVSRKEKRNFPLILESPSPNQTSLYFCASTGQVGEKLFFGSGTQLSVL.

The V and J genes are TRBV27 and TRBJ2-6, with 10 bases matching TRBD1. The V gene's germline CDR1 is MNHEY and CDR2 SMNVEV (reference sequence). CDR3 size: 17 residues. The V gene end was trimmed by 6 bases and the J gene end by 2 bases; junction bases not matched to a gene: 7. The CDR3 protein is CASSRPGTGAGANVLTF. The CDR3 DNA reads TGTGCCAGCAGCCGTCCCGGGACAGGGGCTGGGGCCAACGTCCTGACTTTC.

CDR3 region: CASRPIRQGANTEAFF. CDR3 DNA sequence: TGTGCCAGCAGACCAATCCGACAGGGGGCGAACACTGAAGCTTTCTTT. This chain uses TRBV28 with TRBJ1-1; 10 bases line up with TRBD1. The length of the CDR3 is 16 residues. V was clipped by 6 bases and J by 1 base; unmatched bases: 8. Germline V CDR1 and CDR2: MDHEN, SYDVKM.

The chain combines TRBV7-6 with TRBJ1-4; 9 bases align to TRBD1. Trimming removed 5 bases from V and 3 bases from J; junction bases left unmatched: 1. This CDR3 is 14 amino acids long. CDR1 is SGHVS and CDR2 is FNYEAQ in the germline V gene. Here the CDR3 reads CASSRQGANEKLFF. The DNA for the CDR3 is TGTGCCAGCAGCCGACAGGGGGCTAATGAAAAACTGTTTTTT.